This passage covers 10 T cell receptor beta chains from one sample sequenced in a study of blood T cell repertoires in COVID-19. Clones were read by immunoSEQ multiplex PCR, and TCRdb kept only the in-frame ones, dropping some. The table records 200,000 to 250,000 clones, 82% of them present only once. The source material was peripheral blood. Source of these receptors: a woman older than 75 with COVID-19, enrolled during active disease.

The CDR3 loop reads CAWRRDNTYYGYTF. The CDR3 nucleotides are TGTGCCTGGAGACGGGACAATACCTACTATGGCTACACCTTC. The rearrangement joins TRBV30 to TRBJ1-2, with D perhaps TRBD1 (6 bases). Germline V gene data show CDR1 as GTSNPN and CDR2 as SVGIG (reference sequence). This CDR3 is 14 amino acids long. The germline V and J ends were trimmed by 3 bases and 3 bases, with 14 bases remaining between them.

The CDR3 bases are TGCGCCAGCAGCCAAGTAGGACAGTCAAGGGCTGAAGCTTTCTTT. Its protein product is CASSQVGQSRAEAFF. The V and J genes are TRBV4-3 and TRBJ1-1; D possibly corresponds to TRBD1 (6 bases). CDR1 is LGHNA and CDR2 is YSLEER in the germline V gene. This CDR3 has 15 residues. V lost 1 base and J 6 bases, leaving 15 bases between the germline ends.

The chain is built from TRBV30 and TRBJ1-6; unclear D gene. The germline V gene encodes CDR1 GTSNPN and CDR2 SVGIG (reference sequence). V lost 6 bases and J 1 base, leaving 13 bases between the germline ends. This CDR3 spans 15 amino acids. CDR3 in amino acids: CACPRRASYNSPLHF. The CDR3 DNA is TGTGCCTGCCCAAGGAGGGCGTCCTATAATTCACCCCTCCACTTT.

V is TRBV7-2 and J is TRBJ1-2, with a tentative D call TRBD1 (6 bases). The CDR3 is 14 residues long. Trimming cost V 4 bases and J 8 bases, with 17 bases left between them. From germline, CDR1 is SGHTA and CDR2 FQGNSA. The CDR3 loop is CASSSGGGLKGYTF. As DNA, the CDR3 is TGTGCCAGCAGCTCGGGAGGGGGGCTGAAGGGCTACACCTTC.

The rearrangement uses TRBV6-6 and TRBJ1-6; a possible D gene is TRBD1 (6 bases). The CDR3 loop spans 15 amino acids. In germline, CDR1 is MNHNY, CDR2 SVGAGI (reference sequence). The germline V and J ends were trimmed by 5 bases and 10 bases, with 18 bases remaining between them. The DNA of the CDR3 is TGTGCCAGCAGTACCCTGGGGGCCGGAAAGTCACCCCTCCACTTT. Translated: CASSTLGAGKSPLHF.

Concerning this clone: A read error may produce the germline difference seen at one junction end. The V and J genes are TRBV18 and TRBJ2-1; D unclear. Germline CDR1 and CDR2: KGHSH and LQKENI. The CDR3 is 14 residues long. For the CDR3, the DNA is TGTGCCAGCTCAGCACCGGGCTCAGGCAATGAGCAGTTCTTC. Translated, it gives CASSAPGSGNEQFF.

This chain links TRBV7-2 with TRBJ2-7, with D unclear. V lost 4 bases to trimming and J lost 6 bases, with 10 bases between them. Per germline, CDR1 SGHTA and CDR2 FQGNSA. This CDR3 is 12 amino acids long. CDR3 sequence (DNA): TGTGCCAGCAGCTCAAGTAAACTCGAGCAGTACTTC. Translated: CASSSSKLEQYF.

This chain connects TRBV5-1 to TRBJ1-2; no clear D gene. This CDR3 is 12 amino acids long. V lost 0 bases, J lost 4 bases, and 4 bases lay in between. The germline V gene encodes CDR1 SGHRS and CDR2 YFSETQ. CDR3 region: CASSLDIYGYTF. In nucleotides, the CDR3 is TGCGCCAGCAGCTTGGACATCTATGGCTACACCTTC.

This chain connects TRBV18 to TRBJ1-2; TRBD1 matches at 9 bases. With 3 bases clipped from V and 7 bases from J, the junction kept 6 bases outside the gene matches. The CDR3 is made up of 14 amino acids. Per the germline V gene, CDR1 is KGHSH and CDR2 is LQKENI. The CDR3 nucleotides are TGTGCCAGCTCACCCTCCGGGGGACAGGGTGGCTACACCTTC. Translation gives CASSPSGGQGGYTF.

The chain joins TRBV6-5 to TRBJ2-7, with D perhaps TRBD2 (5 bases). V was cut by 6 bases and J by 10 bases, with 13 bases left in between. CDR1 MNHEY and CDR2 SVGAGI come from the germline V gene. The length of the CDR3 is 11 residues. The CDR3 DNA sequence: TGTGCCAGCAGAAGCGTGGAGGTCCAGTACTTC. This gives the protein CASRSVEVQYF.